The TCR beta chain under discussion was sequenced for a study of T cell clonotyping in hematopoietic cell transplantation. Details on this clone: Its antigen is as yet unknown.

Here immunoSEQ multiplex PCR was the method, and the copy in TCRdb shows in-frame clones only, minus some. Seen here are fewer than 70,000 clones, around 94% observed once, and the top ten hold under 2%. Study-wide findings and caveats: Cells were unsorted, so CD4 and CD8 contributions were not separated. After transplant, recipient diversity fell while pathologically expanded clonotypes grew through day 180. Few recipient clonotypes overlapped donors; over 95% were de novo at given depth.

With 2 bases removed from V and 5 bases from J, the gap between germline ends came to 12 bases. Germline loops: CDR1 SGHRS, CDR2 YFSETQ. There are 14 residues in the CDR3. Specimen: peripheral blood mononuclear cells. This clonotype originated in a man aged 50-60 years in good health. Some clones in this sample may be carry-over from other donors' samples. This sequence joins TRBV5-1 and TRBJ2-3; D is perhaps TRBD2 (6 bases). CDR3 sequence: CASSLGTARDTQYF. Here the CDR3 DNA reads TGCGCCAGCAGCTTAGGGACTGCCCGAGATACGCAGTATTTT.